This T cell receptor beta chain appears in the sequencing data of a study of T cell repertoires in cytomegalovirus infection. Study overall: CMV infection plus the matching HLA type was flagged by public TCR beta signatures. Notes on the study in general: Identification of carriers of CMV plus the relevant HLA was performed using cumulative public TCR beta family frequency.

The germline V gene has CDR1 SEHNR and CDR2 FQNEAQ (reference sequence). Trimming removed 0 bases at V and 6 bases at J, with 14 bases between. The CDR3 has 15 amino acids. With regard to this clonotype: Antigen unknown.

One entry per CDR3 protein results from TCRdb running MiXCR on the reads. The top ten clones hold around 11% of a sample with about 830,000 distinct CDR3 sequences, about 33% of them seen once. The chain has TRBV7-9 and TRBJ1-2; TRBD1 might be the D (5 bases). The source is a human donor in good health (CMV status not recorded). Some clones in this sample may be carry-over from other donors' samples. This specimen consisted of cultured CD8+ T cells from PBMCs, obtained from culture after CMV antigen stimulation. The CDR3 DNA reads TGTGCCAGCAGCTTAGCGAGTTCAGGGTATCATGGCTACACCTTC. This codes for CASSLASSGYHGYTF.